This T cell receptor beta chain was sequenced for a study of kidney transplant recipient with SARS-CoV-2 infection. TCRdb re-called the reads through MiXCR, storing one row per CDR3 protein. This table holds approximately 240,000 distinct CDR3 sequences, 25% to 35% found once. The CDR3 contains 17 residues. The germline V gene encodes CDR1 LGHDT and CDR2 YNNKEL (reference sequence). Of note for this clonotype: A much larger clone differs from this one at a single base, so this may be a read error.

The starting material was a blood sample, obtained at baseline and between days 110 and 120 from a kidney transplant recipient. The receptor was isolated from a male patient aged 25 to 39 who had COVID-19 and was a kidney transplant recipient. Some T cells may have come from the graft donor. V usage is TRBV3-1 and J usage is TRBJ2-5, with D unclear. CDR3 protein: CAGSTAIPISFSETQYF. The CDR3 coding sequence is TGTGCCGGCAGCACGGCTATTCCCATTTCTTTCTCTGAGACCCAGTACTTC.